Following are 23 T cell receptor beta chains from one sample sequenced in a study of T cell clones after liver transplantation. TCRdb's table, derived via immunoSEQ multiplex PCR, lists solely in-frame clones and lacks some. The data contain about 24,000 clones, approximately 71% of them seen just once; the ten biggest clones take up about 2.6%. Source: CD4+ T cells from blood, taken before liver transplant. Receptors were obtained from a human donor who received a liver transplant.

V gene TRBV7-9 combines with J gene TRBJ2-7; D gene ambiguous. Trimming cost V 2 bases and J 6 bases, with 20 bases left between them. The CDR3 contains 16 residues. Germline CDR1 reads SEHNR; CDR2 reads FQNEAQ (reference sequence). Here the CDR3 DNA reads TGTGCCAGCAGCTTACGATCGGCGCAGGAAGGCGGCGAGCAGTACTTC. This sequence encodes CASSLRSAQEGGEQYF.

J is TRBJ1-2 and V is TRBV10-3; D possibly corresponds to TRBD1 (6 bases). Germline V gives CDR1 ENHRY, CDR2 SYGVKD. Trimming pared 2 bases from V and 4 bases from J, leaving 17 bases between. The CDR3 is 16 residues long. CDR3 loop: CAISEARGQGTYGYTF. The CDR3 nucleotides are TGTGCCATCAGTGAGGCCCGGGGTCAGGGGACCTATGGCTACACCTTC.

The chain combines TRBV7-9 with TRBJ1-2, with TRBD1 as a possible D gene (5 bases). Germline V gene sequence: CDR1 SEHNR, CDR2 FQNEAQ (reference sequence). The ends were cut back, 1 base at V and 6 bases at J, with 6 bases in the middle. CDR3 size: 12 residues. For the CDR3, the DNA is TGTGCCAGCAGCTTAGAGGGGAATGGCTACACCTTC. This codes for CASSLEGNGYTF.

The chain recombines TRBV28 with TRBJ2-3; 12 bases agree with TRBD2. This CDR3 has 17 residues. Germline V lookup: CDR1 MDHEN, CDR2 SYDVKM. The V gene end was trimmed by 1 base and the J gene end by 0 bases; junction bases not matched to a gene: 2. The CDR3 here is CASSLLTSGGSTDTQYF. Here the CDR3 DNA reads TGTGCCAGCAGTTTATTGACTAGCGGGGGAAGCACAGATACGCAGTATTTT.

The chain recombines TRBV30 with TRBJ2-2, with 7 bases matching TRBD2. Per germline, CDR1 GTSNPN and CDR2 SVGIG (reference sequence). V lost 0 bases, J lost 4 bases, and 5 bases stayed unmatched. This CDR3 is 15 amino acids long. In nucleotides, the CDR3 is TGTGCCTGGAGTGTGGGAGGGTCAATCACCGGGGAGCTGTTTTTT. The encoded protein is CAWSVGGSITGELFF.

The rearrangement joins TRBV30 to TRBJ2-1; D is undetermined. This CDR3 contains 11 residues. Looked up from germline, CDR1 is GTSNPN and CDR2 is SVGIG (reference sequence). Trimming took 2 bases from V and 12 from J, leaving 11 bases between them. In nucleotides, the CDR3 is TGTGCCTGGAGTAGTAGGGTTTCGCAGTTCTTC. Translated, it gives CAWSSRVSQFF.

This clone was counted a few times. The chain has TRBV27 and TRBJ1-2; unclear D gene. Germline CDR1 and CDR2: MNHEY and SMNVEV (reference sequence). The CDR3 is 14 residues long. Trimming shortened V by 6 bases and J by 2 bases, and 13 bases separated the two germline ends. DNA for the CDR3: TGTGCCAGCAGCCCAAAAACCGGGAACTATGGCTACACCTTC. Translation: CASSPKTGNYGYTF.

The V call is TRBV5-4, the J call TRBJ1-2, with D hard to call. The CDR3 is 15 amino acids. CDR1 is SGHNT and CDR2 is YYREEE in the germline V gene (reference sequence). Trimming took 0 bases from V and 0 from J, leaving 9 bases between them. The chain's CDR3 is CASSLVGDTNYGYTF. The CDR3 DNA sequence: TGTGCCAGCAGCTTGGTCGGGGATACTAACTATGGCTACACCTTC.

The gene calls are TRBV10-3 and TRBJ2-1; 11 nucleotides agree with TRBD2. Germline V gene lookup returns CDR1 ENHRY and CDR2 SYGVKD. This CDR3 spans 15 amino acids. V gave up 0 bases and J gave up 6 bases; unmatched junction bases: 1. The DNA of the CDR3 is TGTGCCATCAGTGAGTCCGGACTAGCGGGCAATGAGCAGTTCTTC. It specifies CAISESGLAGNEQFF.

The chain couples TRBV28 to TRBJ2-5; D is perhaps TRBD1 or TRBD2 (6 bases each). Trimming shortened V by 8 bases and J by 4 bases, and 14 bases separated the two germline ends. The CDR3 sequence is 13 residues long. Germline assignment: CDR1 MDHEN and CDR2 SYDVKM. In DNA, the CDR3 is TGTGCCAGCGGCAAAGGGGGGCGAGAGACCCAGTACTTC. Its protein is CASGKGGRETQYF.

The chain is built from TRBV4-3 and TRBJ2-4; D not certain. Germline CDR1 LGHNA, CDR2 YSLEER. CDR3 length: 15 residues. V was shortened by 4 bases and J by 8 bases, with 18 bases between the two germline ends. As DNA, the CDR3 is TGCGCCAGCAGCCCAGAGGCCGGACCCACTTACATTCAGTACTTC. Translated: CASSPEAGPTYIQYF.

With respect to this clone: In the same sample, other DNA sequences code for this CDR3. V and J are TRBV30 and TRBJ2-2; TRBD2 agrees at 9 bases. CDR1 and CDR2 from the germline V gene are GTSNPN and SVGIG (reference sequence). CDR3 length: 14 residues. The V segment lost 5 bases and the J segment 2 bases; nucleotides outside the gene matches: 3. The CDR3 DNA reads as TGTGCCTGGGCCGGGACTAGCAACACCGGGGAGCTGTTTTTT. Its translation: CAWAGTSNTGELFF.

CDR3 sequence: CASSTTGGFQETQYF. CDR3 sequence (DNA): TGTGCCAGCAGTACGACAGGGGGTTTCCAAGAGACCCAGTACTTC. The rearrangement uses TRBV11-3 and TRBJ2-5, with TRBD1 matching over 9 bases. The CDR3 covers 15 residues. V shed 6 bases, J shed 1 base, and the junction held 6 bases outside the gene matches. Germline-derived CDR1 and CDR2 are SGHNT and YENEEA.

This clone was detected only a few times. This chain links TRBV11-2 with TRBJ2-2; possible D gene TRBD1, 5 bases. The CDR3 spans 16 residues. V lost 5 bases to trimming and J lost 2 bases, with 15 bases between them. Germline values: CDR1 SGHAT, CDR2 FQNNGV. The CDR3, as DNA: TGTGCCAGCAGCCTTGGACACGCTGCTAACACCGGGGAGCTGTTTTTT. This sequence encodes CASSLGHAANTGELFF.

The V gene is TRBV6-6, the J gene TRBJ1-1; the D gene is possibly TRBD1 (6 bases). The germline gives CDR1 MNHNY, CDR2 SVGAGI (reference sequence). V lost 6 bases, J lost 4 bases, and 12 bases lay in between. The CDR3 covers 13 residues. This CDR3 reads CASRRTDATEAFF. Here the CDR3 DNA reads TGTGCCAGCAGAAGGACAGACGCCACTGAAGCTTTCTTT.

The genes are TRBV11-2 and TRBJ2-5, with D maybe TRBD2 (6 bases). V lost 5 bases and J 4 bases, leaving 14 bases between the germline ends. Germline-derived CDR1 and CDR2 are SGHAT and FQNNGV. The length of the CDR3 is 14 residues. The CDR3 sequence: CASSKWDGGETQYF. In DNA form, the CDR3 reads TGTGCCAGCAGCAAGTGGGACGGGGGAGAGACCCAGTACTTC. Using reference TRBV11-2 and TRBJ2-5 for the parts outside the CDR3, the full variable domain is EAGVAQSPRYKIIEKRQSVAFWCNPISGHATLYWYQQILGQGPKLLIQFQNNGVVDDSQLPKDRFSAERLKGVDSTLKIQPAKLEDSAVYLCASSKWDGGETQYFGPGTRLLVL.

The gene calls are TRBV28 and TRBJ2-5; 9 nucleotides align to TRBD2. The junction had 4 bases not matched to a gene; V was cut back by 4 bases and J by 1 base. This CDR3 has 15 residues. Germline-derived CDR1 and CDR2 are MDHEN and SYDVKM. CDR3 residues: CASSSASGAQETQYF. The CDR3, as DNA: TGTGCCAGCAGTTCGGCTAGCGGGGCCCAAGAGACCCAGTACTTC.

The chain couples TRBV23-1 to TRBJ2-7; D is perhaps TRBD1 or TRBD2 (5 bases each). TRBV23-1 is annotated as an ORF whose role is uncertain. V dropped 2 bases and J dropped 1 base, with 12 bases sitting between them. The CDR3 extends over 15 amino acids. Here the CDR3 reads CASSQLPRGSYEQYV. In DNA form, the CDR3 reads TGCGCCAGCAGTCAACTCCCGAGGGGATCCTACGAGCAGTACGTC.

The V call is TRBV29-1, the J call TRBJ1-4; 9 bases match TRBD1. Germline V gene sequence: CDR1 SQVTM, CDR2 ANQGSEA. V was pared by 7 bases and J by 6 bases, with 3 bases of the junction left unmatched. The CDR3 totals 12 residues. CDR3 protein: CSAGTGHEKLFF. The CDR3 bases are TGCAGCGCCGGGACAGGGCATGAAAAACTGTTTTTT.

The table lists this clone with a few counts. The chain uses TRBV7-9 and TRBJ2-2; 12 bases are a match to TRBD1. The CDR3 length is 17 residues. Germline V gives CDR1 SEHNR, CDR2 FQNEAQ (reference sequence). Unmatched junction bases numbered 9, after V lost 7 bases and J lost 3 bases. CDR3 residues: CASTGQGASSYTGELFF. CDR3 DNA sequence: TGTGCCAGCACGGGACAGGGGGCGAGTAGTTACACCGGGGAGCTGTTTTTT.

This sequence joins TRBV28 and TRBJ2-7; D remains unclear. The V and J ends lost 7 bases and 2 bases respectively, with 12 bases between them. The CDR3 length is 13 residues. CDR1 and CDR2 (germline): MDHEN, SYDVKM. The DNA for the CDR3 is TGTGCCAGCATTAGGACGTATCCCTACGAGCAGTACTTC. Its protein is CASIRTYPYEQYF.

In its sample, this clone was seen a few times. CDR3 DNA sequence: TGTGCCAGCAGAAAGGGACTCCAAGAGACCCAGTACTTC. As protein: CASRKGLQETQYF. This rearrangement joins TRBV11-2 to TRBJ2-5; maybe TRBD2 (6 bases). Germline V gene lookup returns CDR1 SGHAT and CDR2 FQNNGV. Trimming removed 6 bases at V and 1 base at J, with 9 bases between. The CDR3 loop spans 13 amino acids. Full variable domain (outside the CDR3, taken from reference TRBV11-2 and TRBJ2-5): EAGVAQSPRYKIIEKRQSVAFWCNPISGHATLYWYQQILGQGPKLLIQFQNNGVVDDSQLPKDRFSAERLKGVDSTLKIQPAKLEDSAVYLCASRKGLQETQYFGPGTRLLVL.

The genes are TRBV14 and TRBJ2-3, with 11 bases lining up with TRBD2. The V gene end was trimmed by 6 bases and the J gene end by 3 bases; junction bases not matched to a gene: 8. This CDR3 is 16 amino acids long. Germline V lookup: CDR1 SGHDN, CDR2 FVKESK. CDR3 nucleotide sequence: TGTGCCAGCAGTGTTCTAGCGGGAGGCGTTACAGATACGCAGTATTTT. Amino acids: CASSVLAGGVTDTQYF. The full variable domain, rest sourced from reference TRBV14 and TRBJ2-3, is EAGVTQFPSHSVIEKGQTVTLRCDPISGHDNLYWYRRVMGKEIKFLLHFVKESKQDESGMPNNRFLAERTGGTYSTLKVQPAELEDSGVYFCASSVLAGGVTDTQYFGPGTRLTVL.